A single sample is the source of the 8 T cell receptor beta chains below, sequenced in a study of OX40 agonist ivuxolimab in advanced cancers. TCRdb's copy holds only in-frame clones and misses some; the assay was immunoSEQ multiplex PCR. Counted here are 65,000 to 85,000 clones, around 90% occurring once; the ten biggest clones make up approximately 0.2%. The sample here was CD4+ or CD8+ T cells sorted from blood, taken in a trial of the OX40 agonist ivuxolimab. Source of these receptors: an adult with an advanced solid tumor such as melanoma, head and neck, liver or kidney cancer.

The V and J genes are TRBV28 and TRBJ1-5; weak D call: TRBD1 (5 bases). CDR1 and CDR2 from the germline V gene are MDHEN and SYDVKM. Trimming took 5 bases from V and 2 from J, leaving 13 bases between them. The CDR3 extends over 15 amino acids. The CDR3 coding sequence is TGTGCCAGCAGTGGCCTCGGGGCGGGCAATCAGCCCCAGCATTTT. Translating it yields CASSGLGAGNQPQHF.

Comment on this clone: The same CDR3 is also encoded by other DNA sequences in this sample. The chain uses TRBV28 and TRBJ2-7; D gene unclear. Germline V gene data show CDR1 as MDHEN and CDR2 as SYDVKM. The CDR3 runs 11 residues. V lost 5 bases and J lost 2, with 4 bases in between. The CDR3 spells CASSLTYEQYF. The DNA of the CDR3 is TGTGCCAGCAGTCTCACCTACGAGCAGTACTTC.

This chain connects TRBV21-1 to TRBJ2-7; the table calls TRBD2, which could not be checked here. TRBV21-1 is a pseudogene locus. This CDR3 is built from 21 residues. CDR3 DNA: TGTGCCAGCAGCAAGGAGGATCCTCGAGAGGGACTAGCGGACTATTCCTACGAGCAGTACTTC. It is translated as CASSKEDPREGLADYSYEQYF.

This clone showed up just once. V usage is TRBV6-1 and J usage is TRBJ1-5; D might be TRBD1 (5 bases). Trimming left V 7 bases short and J 2 bases short, with 15 bases between. CDR3 size: 15 residues. CDR1 is MNHNS, CDR2 SASEGT, per germline. CDR3 sequence: CASKRGEYGNQPQHF. For the CDR3, the DNA is TGTGCCAGCAAAAGGGGAGAGTATGGCAATCAGCCCCAGCATTTT.

The chain carries TRBV19 and TRBJ2-5; D is possibly TRBD1 (6 bases). The CDR3 is 12 amino acids. CDR1 is LNHDA, CDR2 SQIVND, per germline (reference sequence). With 8 bases removed from V and 5 bases from J, the gap between germline ends came to 12 bases. In DNA, the CDR3 is TGTGCCAGTCGACAGGCCGGGGAGACCCAGTACTTC. The encoded protein is CASRQAGETQYF.

The chain links TRBV19 to TRBJ1-1; D remains unclear. This CDR3 is 15 amino acids long. Germline CDR1 reads LNHDA; CDR2 reads SQIVND (reference sequence). Trimming removed 7 bases at V and 1 base at J, with 16 bases between. CDR3 in DNA: TGTGCCAGTAACTCTATCCGACACTCGAACACTGAAGCTTTCTTT. It encodes CASNSIRHSNTEAFF.

J is TRBJ1-2 and V is TRBV6-1, with D possibly being TRBD1 (5 bases). Trimming took off 9 bases at V and 0 bases at J, with 11 bases between the two ends. The CDR3 length is 13 residues. Germline loops: CDR1 MNHNS, CDR2 SASEGT. CDR3 sequence (DNA): TGTGCCAGTAGACAGCTAGCTAACTATGGCTACACCTTC. Protein product: CASRQLANYGYTF.

The chain is built from TRBV11-2 and TRBJ1-2; no firm D call. The CDR3 totals 14 residues. Trimming took 3 bases from V and 0 from J, leaving 8 bases between them. Germline V gene data show CDR1 as SGHAT and CDR2 as FQNNGV. The CDR3 is CASSFERSNYGYTF. The DNA of the CDR3 is TGTGCCAGCAGCTTTGAACGCTCTAACTATGGCTACACCTTC.